The clone carrying this T cell receptor beta chain came up a few times. The antigen is not known. These data originate in a study of T cell repertoires in cytomegalovirus infection. In TCRdb, the reads were re-called with MiXCR into one record per CDR3 protein. The sample yields approximately 470,000 distinct CDR3 sequences, under 55% seen once. Germline CDR1 reads SSHAT; CDR2 reads FNYEAQ (reference sequence). The CDR3 totals 14 residues. Trimming pared 6 bases from V and 7 bases from J, leaving 13 bases between. The sample here was cultured PBMCs, taken from culture after CMV antigen stimulation. V gene TRBV7-7 combines with J gene TRBJ1-6; D is undetermined. This TCR was sampled from a human donor in good health (CMV status not recorded). Some clones in this sample may be carry-over from other donors' samples. CDR3 nucleotides: TGTGCCAGCAGGCCCAGGACGGAGAATTCACCCCTCCACTTT. Translating gives CASRPRTENSPLHF.